This entry is about one T cell receptor (beta chain). Its antigen remains unidentified. This entry is derived from a study of cytomegalovirus exposure and HLA in healthy donors. The CDR3 is 14 amino acids. CDR1 is LGHNA, CDR2 YNFKEQ, per germline. V dropped 0 bases and J dropped 8; count of bases not matched to a gene: 5. General observations from the study: Within the data, a cluster of highly shared sequence variants was likely a sequencing artifact.

The primer mix had 60 Vbeta and 13 Jbeta primers. Sequencing used immunoSEQ multiplex PCR; TCRdb keeps in-frame clones, though not all of them. The sample has 100,000 or so clones, approximately 66% seen once; the top ten hold around 9.9%. This receptor was identified in a middle-aged man in good health and CMV-seropositive. V is TRBV4-2 and J is TRBJ1-2, with TRBD1 identical over 8 bases. The source material was PBMCs. CDR3 nucleotide sequence: TGTGCCAGCAGCCAAGATACCAGGGGGCTCGGCTACACCTTC. Amino acid sequence: CASSQDTRGLGYTF.